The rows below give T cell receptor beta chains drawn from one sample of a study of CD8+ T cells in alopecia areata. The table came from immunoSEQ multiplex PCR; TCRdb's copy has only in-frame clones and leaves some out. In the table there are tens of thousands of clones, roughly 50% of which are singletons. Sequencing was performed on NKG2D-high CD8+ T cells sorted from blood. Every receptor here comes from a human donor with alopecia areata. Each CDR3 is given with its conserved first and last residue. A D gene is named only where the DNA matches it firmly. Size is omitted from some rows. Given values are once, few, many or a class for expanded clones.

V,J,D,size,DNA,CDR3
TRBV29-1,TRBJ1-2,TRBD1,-,TGCAGCGTTGAGGGGGACAGGGAAGTTGGTTATGGCTACACCTTC,CSVEGDREVGYGYTF
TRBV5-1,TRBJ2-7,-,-,TGCGCCAGCAGCTTGACACACCTAATCTACGAGCAGTACTTC,CASSLTHLIYEQYF
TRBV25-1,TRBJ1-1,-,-,TGTGCCAGCAGACAGAACACTGAAGCTTTCTTT,CASRQNTEAFF
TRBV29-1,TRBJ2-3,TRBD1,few,TGCAGCGTTTTTACAGGGGCTACGCAGTATTTT,CSVFTGATQYF
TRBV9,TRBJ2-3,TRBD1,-,TGTGCCAGCAGCGTAGATGGGACAGGGGACGGCACAGATACGCAGTATTTT,CASSVDGTGDGTDTQYF
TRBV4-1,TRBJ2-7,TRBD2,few,TGCGCCAGCAGCCAACCGCTAGCGGGAGTCTACGAGCAGTACTTC,CASSQPLAGVYEQYF
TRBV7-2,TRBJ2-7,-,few,TGTGCCAGCAGCTTAACAGGGGGGGCGGGCGAGCAGTACTTC,CASSLTGGAGEQYF
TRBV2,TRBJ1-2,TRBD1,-,TGTGCCAGCAGACTGACAGGGGGCTTCTATGGCTACACCTTC,CASRLTGGFYGYTF
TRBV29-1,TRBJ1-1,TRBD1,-,TGCAGCGTTGAAGGGACAGGAGGCGGGGACACTGAAGCTTTCTTT,CSVEGTGGGDTEAFF
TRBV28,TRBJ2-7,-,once,TGTGCCAGCTCCGACCGGAGCTCCTACGAGCAGTACTTC,CASSDRSSYEQYF
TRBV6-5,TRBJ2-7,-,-,TGTGCCAGCAGTTTGGGGGAGGCGGAATCCTACGAGCAGTACTTC,CASSLGEAESYEQYF
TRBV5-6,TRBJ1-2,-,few,TGTGCCAGCACCACTCAGGGCTACTATGGCTACACCTTC,CASTTQGYYGYTF
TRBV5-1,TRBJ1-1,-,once,TGCGCCAGCAGCTTGGGGGCAGGGAGGCCTGAAGCTTTCTTT,CASSLGAGRPEAFF
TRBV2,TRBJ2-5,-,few,TGTGCCAGCCTTCTTTTGGAGACCCAGTACTTC,CASLLLETQYF
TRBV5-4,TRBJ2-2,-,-,TGTGCCAGCAACACGACAAAGACGAACACCGGGGAGCTGTTTTTT,CASNTTKTNTGELFF
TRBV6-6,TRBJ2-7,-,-,TGTGCCAGTGAGGGGGGGAGCTCCTACGAGCAGTACTTC,CASEGGSSYEQYF
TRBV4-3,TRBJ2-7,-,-,TGCGCCAGCAGCCAAGACATGGGTGCTGGATACGAGCAGTACTTC,CASSQDMGAGYEQYF
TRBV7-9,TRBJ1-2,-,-,TGTGCCAGCAGCTTAGCCAGGGACCGCGGCTACACCTTC,CASSLARDRGYTF
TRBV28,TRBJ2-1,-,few,TGTGCCAGCAGTTCCCCCCGGCGCAGTACAAAAGTGGATGAGCAGTTCTTC,CASSSPRRSTKVDEQFF
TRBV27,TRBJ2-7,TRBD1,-,TGTGCCAGCGGAACAGGGGGCGCTGCCTCCTACGAGCAGTACTTC,CASGTGGAASYEQYF
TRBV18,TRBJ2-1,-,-,TGTGCCAGCTCACCTCGATTCCAACGCGAGCAGTTCTTC,CASSPRFQREQFF
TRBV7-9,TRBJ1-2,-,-,TGTGCCAGCAGCAACGCCCAAAACTATGGCTACACCTTC,CASSNAQNYGYTF
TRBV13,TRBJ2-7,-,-,TGTGCCAGCAGCACTCGTAGCGCGAACGAGCAGTACTTC,CASSTRSANEQYF
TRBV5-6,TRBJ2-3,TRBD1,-,TGTGCCAGCGAACAGGGGAAGACAGATACGCAGTATTTT,CASEQGKTDTQYF